Following are 23 T cell receptor beta chains from one sample sequenced in a study of blood T cells in healthy people across ages. Next came a second PCR, run for about 7 to 12 cycles, which used a sample-barcoded 5' primer along with a J-beta primer mix. TCRdb re-derived calls from the 5' RACE reads in MiXCR, one entry per CDR3 protein. Counted here are some 1.5 million distinct CDR3 sequences, roughly 28% occurring once; the ten biggest clones make up less than 9.5%. Sequenced input: blood. The receptors derive from a woman aged 30 to 39 in good health.

The J gene is TRBJ1-1, the V gene TRBV3-1, with 8 positions matching TRBD1. The CDR3 is 14 amino acids. Unmatched junction bases numbered 6, after V lost 0 bases and J lost 9 bases. Germline loops: CDR1 LGHDT, CDR2 YNNKEL (reference sequence). The DNA for the CDR3 is TGTGCCAGCAGCCAAGACCTGGACAGGGTGAAAGCTTTCTTT. It is translated as CASSQDLDRVKAFF.

This clonotype was picked up a small number of times. Here the CDR3 DNA reads TGTGCCAGCAGTTTAAGGGTTGATGACTACGAGCAGTACTTC. Its protein is CASSLRVDDYEQYF. The chain links TRBV27 to TRBJ2-7, with unresolved D. The germline gives CDR1 MNHEY, CDR2 SMNVEV (reference sequence). This CDR3 is built from 14 residues. The germline V and J ends were trimmed by 2 bases and 3 bases, with 11 bases remaining between them.

This clonotype was detected a few times. The J gene is TRBJ1-2, the V gene TRBV30; unclear D gene. The V gene's germline CDR1 is GTSNPN and CDR2 SVGIG (reference sequence). The V gene lost 2 bases and the J gene lost 4 bases, with 17 bases spanning the gap. This CDR3 region has 15 residues. CDR3 DNA: TGTGCCTGGAGTCACGAAGGCCATCGGGGCTATGGCTACACCTTC. As protein: CAWSHEGHRGYGYTF.

This clonotype was counted a few times. The V call is TRBV27, the J call TRBJ1-1; 7 nucleotides line up with TRBD1. The CDR3 sequence is 14 residues long. From germline, CDR1 is MNHEY and CDR2 SMNVEV (reference sequence). The V and J ends lost 6 bases and 1 base, in that order; junction bases with no gene match: 5. The CDR3 protein is CASRRDRPNTEAFF. CDR3 coding DNA: TGTGCCAGCAGACGGGACAGACCGAACACTGAAGCTTTCTTT.

The V call is TRBV4-1, the J call TRBJ2-1, with D unresolved. CDR3 length: 14 amino acids. CDR1 MGHRA and CDR2 YSYEKL come from the germline V gene. Deletions cut 4 bases from V and 7 bases from J, with 14 bases between. The CDR3 DNA reads as TGCGCCAGCAGCCTACCCTGGAGTTCTAATGAGCAGTTCTTC. Protein product: CASSLPWSSNEQFF.

As regards this clonotype: One end of the junction varies from germline; a read error may be responsible. The chain couples TRBV5-5 to TRBJ1-4, with D uncertain. This CDR3 contains 12 residues. Looked up from germline, CDR1 is SGHKS and CDR2 is YYEKEE (reference sequence). Here the CDR3 DNA reads TGTGCCAGCAGCTTCCAGAACGAAAAACCGTTTTTT. Amino acids: CASSFQNEKPFF. The full variable domain, in which reference TRBV5-5 and TRBJ1-4 provide the parts outside the CDR3, is DAGVTQSPTHLIKTRGQQVTLRCSPISGHKSVSWYQQVLGQGPQFIFQYYEKEERGRGNFPDRFSARQFPNYSSELNVNALLLGDSALYLCASSFQNEKPFFGSGTQLSVL.

This clonotype was picked up one time. A junction boundary mismatches the germline segment, possibly from a read error. The gene calls are TRBV12-3 or TRBV12-4 and TRBJ2-1, with 10 bases fitting TRBD2. This CDR3 spans 15 amino acids. The chain's CDR3 is CVSSASGGSYNEQFF. Written as DNA, the CDR3 is TGTGTCAGCAGTGCTAGCGGGGGCTCCTACAATGAGCAGTTCTTC.

This clonotype came up a few times. The chain joins TRBV12-3 or TRBV12-4 to TRBJ2-5, with 13 nucleotides matching TRBD2. The CDR3 spans 15 residues. With 6 bases clipped from V and 5 bases from J, the junction kept 6 bases outside the gene matches. The CDR3 coding sequence is TGTGCCAGCAGCCAAGGGGGACTAGCGGGGGAGACCCAGTACTTC. Protein product: CASSQGGLAGETQYF.

This clonotype was seen ten or more times. V gene TRBV6-6 combines with J gene TRBJ2-5, with D tentatively TRBD1 or TRBD2 (5 bases each). The germline V gene has CDR1 MNHNY and CDR2 SVGAGI (reference sequence). There are 14 residues in the CDR3. V was pared by 0 bases and J by 4 bases, with 9 bases between. CDR3 DNA: TGTGCCAGCAGTTACTCGGCAGGGACAGAGACCCAGTACTTC. It translates to CASSYSAGTETQYF.

In its sample, this clonotype was seen a few times. The chain links TRBV12-3 or TRBV12-4 to TRBJ2-1, with 9 bases aligning to TRBD2. Germline trimming cut 6 bases from V and 9 bases from J; bases unmatched to any gene: 9. This CDR3 has 14 amino acids. The CDR3 bases are TGTGCCAGCAGACCGGGACTAGCTGGCGGTGAGCAGTTCTTC. This encodes CASRPGLAGGEQFF.

The rearrangement links TRBV20-1 to TRBJ1-4; the match to TRBD1 covers 7 bases. V shed 5 bases, J shed 6 bases, and the junction held 9 bases outside the gene matches. CDR1 and CDR2 (germline): DFQATT, SNEGSKA (reference sequence). The CDR3 spans 14 residues. CDR3 protein: CSAGTQGRHEKLFF. CDR3 DNA: TGCAGTGCTGGGACACAGGGGAGGCATGAAAAACTGTTTTTT.

This rearrangement joins TRBV20-1 to TRBJ2-3; 7 nucleotides agree with TRBD2. V gave up 0 bases and J gave up 6 bases; unmatched junction bases: 15. The CDR3 is 17 amino acids. Germline V gives CDR1 DFQATT, CDR2 SNEGSKA (reference sequence). CDR3 sequence: CSARDPMGTGGGDTQYF. The DNA of the CDR3 is TGCAGTGCTAGAGATCCGATGGGAACGGGAGGCGGGGATACGCAGTATTTT.

The chain links TRBV2 to TRBJ2-7; weak D call: TRBD1 (5 bases). The CDR3 contains 15 residues. Per germline, CDR1 SNHLY and CDR2 FYNNEI. V lost 2 bases and J 3 bases, leaving 14 bases between the germline ends. In nucleotides, the CDR3 is TGTGCCAGCAGTGAACTCCAGGGCGGCCTCTACGAGCAGTACTTC. Protein sequence: CASSELQGGLYEQYF.

This clonotype was seen at least ten times. The CDR3: CASSETQYF. The CDR3 coding sequence is TGTGCCAGCTCCGAGACCCAGTACTTC. The chain carries TRBV6-6 and TRBJ2-5; D ambiguous. Germline CDR1 and CDR2: MNHNY and SVGAGI (reference sequence). V lost 8 bases, J lost 5 bases, and 3 bases lay in between. The CDR3 totals 9 residues.

V usage is TRBV15 and J usage is TRBJ2-7; 9 nucleotides align to TRBD2. V lost 5 bases and J lost 7; bases outside the gene matches: 12. CDR1 and CDR2 (germline): LNHNV, YYDKDF (reference sequence). The CDR3 has 15 residues. This CDR3 reads CATSPVLAGAREQYF. The CDR3 DNA follows: TGTGCCACCAGCCCGGTATTAGCGGGAGCTAGGGAGCAGTACTTC.

This chain connects TRBV18 to TRBJ2-6; D is undetermined. V was clipped by 0 bases and J by 0 bases, with 9 bases between them. The CDR3 consists of 17 residues. In germline, CDR1 is KGHSH, CDR2 LQKENI. CDR3 sequence (DNA): TGTGCCAGCTCACCACCTATTATCAGCTCTGGGGCCAACGTCCTGACTTTC. It is translated as CASSPPIISSGANVLTF.

The chain recombines TRBV30 with TRBJ2-4; tentatively, D is TRBD1 or TRBD2 (5 bases each). The CDR3 spans 11 residues. V dropped 0 bases and J dropped 13 bases, with 10 bases sitting between them. Germline values: CDR1 GTSNPN, CDR2 SVGIG (reference sequence). This CDR3 reads CAWSVRGVQYF. DNA of the CDR3: TGTGCCTGGAGTGTCAGAGGGGTCCAGTACTTC.

This clonotype came up once. The chain combines TRBV4-3 with TRBJ1-2; unclear D gene. The length of the CDR3 is 15 residues. Trimming removed 0 bases at V and 2 bases at J, with 10 bases between. Germline CDR1 is LGHNA and CDR2 is YSLEER. The CDR3 protein is CASSQDQWANYGYTF. As DNA, the CDR3 is TGCGCCAGCAGCCAAGATCAGTGGGCGAACTATGGCTACACCTTC.

Many counts were recorded for this clonotype. The chain combines TRBV4-1 with TRBJ1-4; 8 bases align to TRBD1. This CDR3 contains 16 residues. From germline, CDR1 is MGHRA and CDR2 YSYEKL. V was clipped by 4 bases and J by 8 bases; unmatched bases: 12. The CDR3 DNA reads as TGCGCCAGCAGCCTCGAACAGGGGGGGAAAACGGAAAAACTGTTTTTT. Its translation is CASSLEQGGKTEKLFF.

In this sample, this clonotype turned up a few times. This sequence joins TRBV29-1 and TRBJ1-5; D unclear. Trimming took off 4 bases at V and 5 bases at J, with 18 bases between the two ends. The CDR3 is made up of 15 amino acids. The germline V gene has CDR1 SQVTM and CDR2 ANQGSEA. CDR3 DNA sequence: TGCAGCGTTGCGGAAACCTCGGCCGAGGATCAGCCCCAGCATTTT. This translates into CSVAETSAEDQPQHF.

The J gene is TRBJ2-3, the V gene TRBV4-1, with 7 bases lining up with TRBD2. The CDR3 extends over 18 amino acids. CDR1 and CDR2 from the germline V gene are MGHRA and YSYEKL. The trim removed 3 bases at V and 0 bases at J, leaving 12 bases unmatched. The CDR3 loop is CASSHKGGAGHSTDTQYF. The CDR3 region has the DNA TGCGCCAGCAGCCATAAGGGAGGGGCGGGCCATAGCACAGATACGCAGTATTTT.

Comment on this clonotype: A junction boundary mismatches the germline segment, possibly from a read error. The rearrangement joins TRBV12-3 or TRBV12-4 to TRBJ1-1; 8 bases fit TRBD1. The CDR3 consists of 15 residues. CDR3 nucleotides: TGTGCCGGCAGTATAAGGACAGGGCCGAACACTGAAGCTTTCTTT. Protein sequence: CAGSIRTGPNTEAFF.

Of note for this clonotype: The junction differs from germline at one of its ends, possibly a read error. The J gene is TRBJ2-5, the V gene TRBV3-1, with D possibly TRBD2 on 5 matching bases. Germline lookup yields CDR1 LGHDT and CDR2 YNNKEL (reference sequence). This CDR3 region has 15 residues. CDR3 DNA sequence: TGTGCCAGCAGCCACAATGAGGGAAGCCAAGAGGCCCAGTACTTC. Translation: CASSHNEGSQEAQYF.